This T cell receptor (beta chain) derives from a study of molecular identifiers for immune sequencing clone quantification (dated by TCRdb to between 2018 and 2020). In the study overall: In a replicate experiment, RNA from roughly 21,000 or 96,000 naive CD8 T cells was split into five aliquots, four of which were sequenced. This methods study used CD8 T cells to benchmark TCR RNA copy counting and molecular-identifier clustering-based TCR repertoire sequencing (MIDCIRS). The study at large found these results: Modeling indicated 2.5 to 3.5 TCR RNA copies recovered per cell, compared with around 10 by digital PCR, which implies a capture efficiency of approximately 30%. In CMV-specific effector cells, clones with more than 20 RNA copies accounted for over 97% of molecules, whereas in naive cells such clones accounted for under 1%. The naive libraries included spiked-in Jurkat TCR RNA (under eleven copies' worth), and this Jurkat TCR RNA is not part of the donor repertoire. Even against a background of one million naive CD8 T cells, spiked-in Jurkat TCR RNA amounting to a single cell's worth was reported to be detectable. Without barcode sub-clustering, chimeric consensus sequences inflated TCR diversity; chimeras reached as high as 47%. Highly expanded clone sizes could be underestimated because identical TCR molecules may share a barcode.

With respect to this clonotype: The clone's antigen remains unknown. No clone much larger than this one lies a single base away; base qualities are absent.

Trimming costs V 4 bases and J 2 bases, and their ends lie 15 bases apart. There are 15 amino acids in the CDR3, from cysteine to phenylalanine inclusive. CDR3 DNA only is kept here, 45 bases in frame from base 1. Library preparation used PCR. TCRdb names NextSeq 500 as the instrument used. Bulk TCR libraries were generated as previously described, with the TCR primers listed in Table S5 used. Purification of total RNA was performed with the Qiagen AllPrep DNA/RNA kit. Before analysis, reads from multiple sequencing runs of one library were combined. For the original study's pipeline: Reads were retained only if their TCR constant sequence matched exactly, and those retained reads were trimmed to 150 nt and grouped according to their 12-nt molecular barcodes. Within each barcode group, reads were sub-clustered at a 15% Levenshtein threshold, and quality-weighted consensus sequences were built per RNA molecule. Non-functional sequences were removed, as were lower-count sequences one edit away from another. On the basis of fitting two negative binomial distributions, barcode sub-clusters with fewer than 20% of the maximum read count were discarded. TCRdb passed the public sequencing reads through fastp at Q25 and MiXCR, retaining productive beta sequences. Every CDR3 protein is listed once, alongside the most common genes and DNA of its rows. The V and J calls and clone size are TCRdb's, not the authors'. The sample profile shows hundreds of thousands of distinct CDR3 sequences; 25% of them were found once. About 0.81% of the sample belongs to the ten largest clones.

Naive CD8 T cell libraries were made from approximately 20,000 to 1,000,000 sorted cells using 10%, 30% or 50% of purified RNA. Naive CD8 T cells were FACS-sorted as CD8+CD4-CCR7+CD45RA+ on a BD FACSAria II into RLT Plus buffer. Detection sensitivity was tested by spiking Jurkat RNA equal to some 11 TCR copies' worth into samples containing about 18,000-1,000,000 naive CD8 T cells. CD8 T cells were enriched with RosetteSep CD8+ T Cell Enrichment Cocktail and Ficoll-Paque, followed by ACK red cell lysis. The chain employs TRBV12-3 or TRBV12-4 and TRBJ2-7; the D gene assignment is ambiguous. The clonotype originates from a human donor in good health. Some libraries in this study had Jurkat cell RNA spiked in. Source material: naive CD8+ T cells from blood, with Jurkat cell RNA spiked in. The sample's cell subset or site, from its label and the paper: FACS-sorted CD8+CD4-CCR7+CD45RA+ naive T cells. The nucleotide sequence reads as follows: TGTGCCAGCAGTTCCGCTGCCCTCCCAGCCTACGAGCAGTACTTC. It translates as CASSSAALPAYEQYF.